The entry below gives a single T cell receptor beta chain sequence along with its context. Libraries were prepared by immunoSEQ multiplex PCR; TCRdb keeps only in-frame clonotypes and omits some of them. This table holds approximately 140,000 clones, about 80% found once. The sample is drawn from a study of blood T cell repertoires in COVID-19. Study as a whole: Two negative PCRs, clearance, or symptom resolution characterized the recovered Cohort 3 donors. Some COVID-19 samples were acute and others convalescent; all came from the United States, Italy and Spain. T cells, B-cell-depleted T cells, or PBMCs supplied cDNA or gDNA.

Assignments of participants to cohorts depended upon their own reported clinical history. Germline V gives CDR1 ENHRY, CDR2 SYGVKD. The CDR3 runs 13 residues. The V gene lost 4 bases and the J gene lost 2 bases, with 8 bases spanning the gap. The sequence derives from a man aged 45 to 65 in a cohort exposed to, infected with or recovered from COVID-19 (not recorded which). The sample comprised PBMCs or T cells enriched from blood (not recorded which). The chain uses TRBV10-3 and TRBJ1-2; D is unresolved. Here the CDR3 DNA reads TGTGCCATCAGTGGGAGCGCCAACTATGGCTACACCTTC. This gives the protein CAISGSANYGYTF.